The 9 T cell receptor beta chains below come from one sample, sequenced in a study of fetal regulatory T cell absence and autoimmunity. Profiling relied on immunoSEQ multiplex PCR, and the TCRdb table lists in-frame clones only, not all of them. The data hold tens of thousands of clones, with about four fifths observed a single time. Material for sequencing was cord blood. The receptors come from a newborn boy with IPEX syndrome.

The rearrangement uses TRBV11-2 and TRBJ2-3, with D unresolved. Trimming stripped 1 base from V and 5 bases from J, with 4 bases between. The CDR3 is made up of 12 amino acids. CDR1 is SGHAT and CDR2 is FQNNGV in the germline V gene. CDR3 in DNA: TGTGCCAGCAGCTTAGCGGGAGATACGCAGTATTTT. Translated: CASSLAGDTQYF.

The CDR3 DNA reads TGCAGCGTTATGGTGAGCGGGTACAATGAGCAGTTCTTC. Protein sequence: CSVMVSGYNEQFF. The chain links TRBV29-1 to TRBJ2-1; perhaps TRBD2 as D (6 bases). Germline V lookup: CDR1 SQVTM, CDR2 ANQGSEA. V was pared by 5 bases and J by 4 bases, with 12 bases between. The CDR3 extends over 13 amino acids.

V and J are TRBV7-8 and TRBJ2-1, with 12 bases that match TRBD2. The CDR3 spans 15 residues. V lost 7 bases, J lost 7 bases, and 8 bases stayed unmatched. Germline CDR1 reads SGHVS; CDR2 reads FQNEAQ. In nucleotides, the CDR3 is TGTGCCAGCATTCTAGCGGGGGGGCCCTGGAATGAGCAGTTCTTC. Translation gives CASILAGGPWNEQFF.

This chain joins TRBV5-1 and TRBJ2-3; 7 positions match TRBD1. In germline, CDR1 is SGHRS, CDR2 YFSETQ. The CDR3 runs to 14 residues. J lost 2 bases, V lost 3 bases, and 3 bases had no gene match. The CDR3: CASSSGQSTDTQYF. CDR3 nucleotide sequence: TGCGCCAGCAGCTCGGGACAGTCCACAGATACGCAGTATTTT.

This chain joins TRBV6-6 and TRBJ2-2; D could derive from TRBD1 or TRBD2 (6 bases each). Germline values: CDR1 MNHNY, CDR2 SVGAGI (reference sequence). This CDR3 is built from 16 residues. Trimming pared 4 bases from V and 2 bases from J, leaving 14 bases between. CDR3 DNA: TGTGCCAGCAGTTCCGGAGGGGGAAAAAACACCGGGGAGCTGTTTTTT. Protein: CASSSGGGKNTGELFF.

The rearrangement links TRBV13 to TRBJ2-1, with a weak D call TRBD1 (5 bases). The V end lost 5 bases, the J end lost 3 bases, and 11 bases lay between the germline ends. This CDR3 is built from 14 residues. CDR1 is PRHDT and CDR2 is FYEKMQ in the germline V gene (reference sequence). Here the CDR3 DNA reads TGTGCCAGCAGCCTCCCTAGGGGCTACAATGAGCAGTTCTTC. Translation: CASSLPRGYNEQFF.

For the CDR3, the DNA is TGTGCCAGCAGCCCTATACAGGGTAGCTCTGGAAACACCATATATTTT. Its protein product is CASSPIQGSSGNTIYF. This chain connects TRBV7-9 to TRBJ1-3; TRBD1 might be the D (6 bases). The germline V and J ends were trimmed by 5 bases and 0 bases, with 14 bases remaining between them. The CDR3 is 16 residues long. Germline V CDR1 and CDR2: SEHNR, FQNEAQ (reference sequence). Based on the CDR3 plus reference TRBV7-9 and TRBJ1-3, the full variable domain is DTGVSQNPRHKITKRGQNVTFRCDPISEHNRLYWYRQTLGQGPEFLTYFQNEAQLEKSRLLSDRFSAERPKGSFSTLEIQRTEQGDSAMYLCASSPIQGSSGNTIYFGEGSWLTVV.

This chain uses TRBV7-2 with TRBJ2-1; no definite D call. The V end was cut by 4 bases, the J end by 12 bases, with 10 bases between. This CDR3 spans 11 amino acids. The germline gives CDR1 SGHTA, CDR2 FQGNSA. CDR3 in amino acids: CASSSSRRQFF. In DNA form, the CDR3 reads TGTGCCAGCAGCTCCTCCCGGCGGCAGTTCTTC. Combining the CDR3 with reference TRBV7-2 and TRBJ2-1 gives the whole variable domain GAGVSQSPSNKVTEKGKDVELRCDPISGHTALYWYRQSLGQGLEFLIYFQGNSAPDKSGLPSDRFSAERTGGSVSTLTIQRTQQEDSAVYLCASSSSRRQFFGPGTRLTVL.

The genes are TRBV11-2 and TRBJ2-5; D gene ambiguous. The CDR3 has 14 residues. Trimming pared 5 bases from V and 4 bases from J, leaving 14 bases between. Germline V CDR1 and CDR2: SGHAT, FQNNGV. This CDR3 reads CASSHTAGRETQYF. The CDR3 nucleotides read TGTGCCAGCAGCCACACTGCTGGTCGAGAGACCCAGTACTTC.